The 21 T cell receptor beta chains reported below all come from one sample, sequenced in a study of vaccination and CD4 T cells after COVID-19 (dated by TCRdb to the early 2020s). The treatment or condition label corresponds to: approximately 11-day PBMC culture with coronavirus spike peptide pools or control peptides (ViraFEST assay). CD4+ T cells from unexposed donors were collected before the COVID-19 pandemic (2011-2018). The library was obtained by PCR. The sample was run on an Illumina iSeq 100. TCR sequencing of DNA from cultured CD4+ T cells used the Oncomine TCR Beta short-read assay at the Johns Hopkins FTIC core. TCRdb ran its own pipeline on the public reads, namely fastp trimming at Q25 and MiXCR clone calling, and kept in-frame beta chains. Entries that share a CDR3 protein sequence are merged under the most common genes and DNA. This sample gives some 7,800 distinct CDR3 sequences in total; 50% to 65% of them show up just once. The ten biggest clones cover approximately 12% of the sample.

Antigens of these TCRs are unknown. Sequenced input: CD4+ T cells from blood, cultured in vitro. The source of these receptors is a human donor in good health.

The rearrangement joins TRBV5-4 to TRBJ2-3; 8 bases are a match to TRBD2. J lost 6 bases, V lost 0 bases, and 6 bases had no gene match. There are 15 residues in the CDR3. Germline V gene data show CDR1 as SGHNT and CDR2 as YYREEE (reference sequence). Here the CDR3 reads CASSLAGGVHDTQYF. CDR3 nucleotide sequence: TGTGCCAGCAGCTTGGCGGGGGGGGTTCACGATACGCAGTATTTT.

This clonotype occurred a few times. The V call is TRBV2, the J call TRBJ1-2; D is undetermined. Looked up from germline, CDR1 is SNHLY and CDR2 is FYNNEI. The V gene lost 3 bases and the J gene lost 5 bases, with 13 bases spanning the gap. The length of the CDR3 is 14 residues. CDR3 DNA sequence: TGTGCCAGCAGTGAGCAGTCCACGCGGTATGGCTACACCTTC. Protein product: CASSEQSTRYGYTF.

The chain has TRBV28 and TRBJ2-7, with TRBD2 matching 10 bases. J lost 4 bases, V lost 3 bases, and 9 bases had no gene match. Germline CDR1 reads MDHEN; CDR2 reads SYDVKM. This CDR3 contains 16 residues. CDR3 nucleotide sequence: TGTGCCAGCAGTTTGCAACTAGCGGGGAATGCTTACGAGCAGTACTTC. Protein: CASSLQLAGNAYEQYF.

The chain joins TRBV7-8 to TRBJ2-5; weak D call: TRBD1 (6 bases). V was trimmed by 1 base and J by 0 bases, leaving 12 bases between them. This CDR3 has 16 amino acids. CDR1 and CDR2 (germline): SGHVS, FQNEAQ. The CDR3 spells CASSLGQGPYQETQYF. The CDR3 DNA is TGTGCCAGCAGCTTAGGCCAGGGGCCGTACCAAGAGACCCAGTACTTC.

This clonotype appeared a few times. The CDR3 DNA sequence: TGTGCCAGCAGCCCGGGTTTATCGCACCCGGGGGACTATGGCTACACCTTC. Protein sequence: CASSPGLSHPGDYGYTF. The V and J genes are TRBV11-2 and TRBJ1-2, with TRBD1 as a possible D gene (5 bases). V was cut by 5 bases and J by 3 bases, with 22 bases left in between. Germline V gene sequence: CDR1 SGHAT, CDR2 FQNNGV. This CDR3 has 17 amino acids.

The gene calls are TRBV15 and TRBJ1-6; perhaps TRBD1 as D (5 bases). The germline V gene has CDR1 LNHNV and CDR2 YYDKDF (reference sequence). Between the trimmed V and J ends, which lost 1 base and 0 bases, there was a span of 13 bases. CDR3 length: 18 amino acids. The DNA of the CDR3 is TGTGCCACCAGCAGAGTAGCCGGGGGAAGCTCCTATAATTCACCCCTCCACTTT. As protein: CATSRVAGGSSYNSPLHF.

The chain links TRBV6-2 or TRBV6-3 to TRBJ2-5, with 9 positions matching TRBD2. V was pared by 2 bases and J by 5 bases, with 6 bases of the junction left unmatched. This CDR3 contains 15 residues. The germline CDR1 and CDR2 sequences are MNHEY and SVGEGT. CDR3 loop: CASSYGGRVTETQYF. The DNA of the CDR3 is TGTGCCAGCAGTTACGGCGGGAGGGTAACTGAGACCCAGTACTTC.

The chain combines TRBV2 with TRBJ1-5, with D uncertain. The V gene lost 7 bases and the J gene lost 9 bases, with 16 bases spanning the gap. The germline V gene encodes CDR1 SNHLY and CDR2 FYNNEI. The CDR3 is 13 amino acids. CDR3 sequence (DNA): TGTGCCAGCAAGCCCGTAGCGGGTTCGCCCCAGCATTTT. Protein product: CASKPVAGSPQHF.

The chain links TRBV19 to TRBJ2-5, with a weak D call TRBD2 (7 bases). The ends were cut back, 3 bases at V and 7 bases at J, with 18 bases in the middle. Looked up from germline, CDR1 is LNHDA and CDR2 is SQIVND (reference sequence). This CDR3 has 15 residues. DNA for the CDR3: TGTGCCAGTAGTATGTTCGCGGGGGCCCTAGGGACCCAGTACTTC. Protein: CASSMFAGALGTQYF.

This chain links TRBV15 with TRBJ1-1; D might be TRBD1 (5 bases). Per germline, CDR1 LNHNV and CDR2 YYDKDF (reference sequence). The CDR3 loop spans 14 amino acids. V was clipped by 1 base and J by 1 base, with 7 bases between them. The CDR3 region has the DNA TGTGCCACCAGCAGAGTGGGGGAGAACACTGAAGCTTTCTTT. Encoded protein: CATSRVGENTEAFF.

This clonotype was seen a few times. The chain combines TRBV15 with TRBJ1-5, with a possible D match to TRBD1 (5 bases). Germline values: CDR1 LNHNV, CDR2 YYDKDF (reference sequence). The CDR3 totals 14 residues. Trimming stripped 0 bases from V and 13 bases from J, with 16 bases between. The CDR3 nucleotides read TGTGCCACCAGCAGAGACGGGCAAGGGGCAGGTCAGCATTTT. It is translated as CATSRDGQGAGQHF.

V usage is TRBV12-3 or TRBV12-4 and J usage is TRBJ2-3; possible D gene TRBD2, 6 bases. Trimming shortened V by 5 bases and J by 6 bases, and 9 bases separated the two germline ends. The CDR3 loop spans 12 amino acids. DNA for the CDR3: TGTGCCAGCAGTCTCCGGGGGGATACGCAGTATTTT. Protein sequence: CASSLRGDTQYF.

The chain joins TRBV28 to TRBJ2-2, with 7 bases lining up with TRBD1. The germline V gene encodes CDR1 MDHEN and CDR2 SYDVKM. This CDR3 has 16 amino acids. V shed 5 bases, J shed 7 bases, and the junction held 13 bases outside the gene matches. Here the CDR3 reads CASSPPGGQFGGELFF. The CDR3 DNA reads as TGTGCCAGCAGTCCGCCAGGGGGACAGTTTGGCGGGGAGCTGTTTTTT.

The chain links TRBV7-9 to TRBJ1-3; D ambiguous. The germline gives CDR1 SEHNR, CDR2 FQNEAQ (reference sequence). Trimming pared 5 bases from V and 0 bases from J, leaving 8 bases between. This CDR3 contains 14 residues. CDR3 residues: CASSPNPSGNTIYF. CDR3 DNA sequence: TGTGCCAGCAGCCCTAACCCCTCTGGAAACACCATATATTTT.

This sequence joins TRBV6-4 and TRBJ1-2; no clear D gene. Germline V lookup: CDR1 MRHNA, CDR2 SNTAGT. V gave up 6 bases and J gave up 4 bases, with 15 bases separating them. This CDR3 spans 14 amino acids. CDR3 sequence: CASSPTPTSYGYTF. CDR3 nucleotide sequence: TGTGCCAGCAGCCCCACCCCCACTAGCTATGGCTACACCTTC.

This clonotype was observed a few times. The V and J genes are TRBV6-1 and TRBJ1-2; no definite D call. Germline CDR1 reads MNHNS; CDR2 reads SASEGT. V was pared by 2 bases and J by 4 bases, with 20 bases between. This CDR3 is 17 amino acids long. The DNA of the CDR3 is TGTGCCAGCAGTGAAATACAGAACCCCCCCTTTAGCTATGGCTACACCTTC. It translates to CASSEIQNPPFSYGYTF.

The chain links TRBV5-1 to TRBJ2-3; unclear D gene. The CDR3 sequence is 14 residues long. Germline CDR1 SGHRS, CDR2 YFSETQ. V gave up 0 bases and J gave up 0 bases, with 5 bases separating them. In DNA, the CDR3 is TGCGCCAGCAGCTTGGAATCGAGCACAGATACGCAGTATTTT. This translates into CASSLESSTDTQYF.

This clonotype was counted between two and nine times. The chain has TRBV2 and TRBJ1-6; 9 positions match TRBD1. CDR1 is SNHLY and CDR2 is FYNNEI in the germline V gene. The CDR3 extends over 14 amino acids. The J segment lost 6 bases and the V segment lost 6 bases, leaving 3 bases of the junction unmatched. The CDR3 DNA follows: TGTGCCAGCAGGGGGACAGGGCTTAATTCACCCCTCCACTTT. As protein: CASRGTGLNSPLHF.

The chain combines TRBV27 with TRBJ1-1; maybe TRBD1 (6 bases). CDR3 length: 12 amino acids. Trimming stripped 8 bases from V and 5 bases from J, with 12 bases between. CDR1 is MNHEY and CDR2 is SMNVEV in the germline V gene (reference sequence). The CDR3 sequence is CASRTAGTEAFF. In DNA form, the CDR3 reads TGTGCCAGCCGGACAGCGGGGACTGAAGCTTTCTTT.

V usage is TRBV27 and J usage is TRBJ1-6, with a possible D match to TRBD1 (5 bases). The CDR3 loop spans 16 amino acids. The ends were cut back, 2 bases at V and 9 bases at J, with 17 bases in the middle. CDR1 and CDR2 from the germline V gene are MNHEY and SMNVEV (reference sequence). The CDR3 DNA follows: TGTGCCAGCAGTTTAATCAGATCAGGGTACAGTTCACCCCTCCACTTT. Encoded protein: CASSLIRSGYSSPLHF.

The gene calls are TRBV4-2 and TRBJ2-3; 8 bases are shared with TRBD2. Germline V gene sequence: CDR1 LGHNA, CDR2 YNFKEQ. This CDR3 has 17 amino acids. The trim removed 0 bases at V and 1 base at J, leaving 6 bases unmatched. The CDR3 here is CASSQDIQRGRTDTQYF. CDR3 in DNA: TGTGCCAGCAGCCAAGACATCCAGCGGGGGCGCACAGATACGCAGTATTTT.